The 26 T cell receptor beta chains below were found in one sample sequenced in a study of shared clonotypes between healthy human individuals. Sequenced by immunoSEQ multiplex PCR; TCRdb stores in-frame clones only, minus some. Found here are approximately 180,000 clones, over 80% of them singletons; the top ten hold around 0.067%. Sequencing was carried out using naive CD4+ T cells sorted from blood. The subset is: CD45RA+ positively selected. The receptors come from a woman under 40 in good health.

V usage is TRBV2 and J usage is TRBJ2-7; D possibly corresponds to TRBD2 (6 bases). The CDR3 spans 12 residues. Looked up from germline, CDR1 is SNHLY and CDR2 is FYNNEI. Trimming cost V 6 bases and J 4 bases, with 10 bases left between them. DNA of the CDR3: TGTGCCAGCAGCGTCGGGGGTTACGAGCAGTACTTC. Encoded protein: CASSVGGYEQYF.

This chain uses TRBV28 with TRBJ2-2; D unresolved. CDR3 size: 13 residues. V gave up 6 bases and J gave up 0 bases, with 5 bases separating them. Germline CDR1 MDHEN, CDR2 SYDVKM. This CDR3 is CASRIANTGELFF. The DNA for the CDR3 is TGTGCCAGCAGAATCGCGAACACCGGGGAGCTGTTTTTT.

This chain joins TRBV28 and TRBJ2-7; possible D gene TRBD1, 6 bases. CDR1 and CDR2 (germline): MDHEN, SYDVKM. The germline V and J ends were trimmed by 3 bases and 5 bases, with 20 bases remaining between them. CDR3 length: 16 amino acids. The CDR3 sequence is CASSFLQGITRDEQYF. DNA for the CDR3: TGTGCCAGCAGTTTCCTACAGGGTATTACGAGAGACGAGCAGTACTTC.

The chain employs TRBV5-1 and TRBJ2-5, with D possibly being TRBD1 or TRBD2 (5 bases each). The germline V gene has CDR1 SGHRS and CDR2 YFSETQ. The CDR3 covers 13 residues. Trimming took 4 bases from V and 2 from J, leaving 9 bases between them. Written as DNA, the CDR3 is TGCGCCAGCAGCCGGGGCCTTCAAGAGACCCAGTACTTC. Amino acids: CASSRGLQETQYF. Variable domain in full (rest from reference TRBV5-1 and TRBJ2-5): KAGVTQTPRYLIKTRGQQVTLSCSPISGHRSVSWYQQTPGQGLQFLFEYFSETQRNKGNFPGRFSGRQFSNSRSEMNVSTLELGDSALYLCASSRGLQETQYFGPGTRLLVL.

V and J are TRBV11-2 and TRBJ2-6; D gene uncertain. The CDR3 consists of 15 residues. Trimming shortened V by 4 bases and J by 2 bases, and 9 bases separated the two germline ends. Germline V CDR1 and CDR2: SGHAT, FQNNGV. CDR3 region: CASSSSRTGANVLTF. The CDR3 nucleotides are TGTGCCAGCAGCTCCAGCAGGACTGGGGCCAACGTCCTGACTTTC.

This clone was observed once. The gene calls are TRBV23-1 and TRBJ1-1; 9 bases line up with TRBD1. TRBV23-1 is an ORF, with its function uncertain. The CDR3 sequence is 12 residues long. V was pared by 4 bases and J by 6 bases, with 0 bases of the junction left unmatched. The CDR3 DNA is TGCGCCAGCAGTCGGGACAGGGCTGAAGCTTTCTTT. Translated: CASSRDRAEAFF.

This chain connects TRBV5-1 to TRBJ2-7; tentatively, D is TRBD2 (5 bases). The CDR3 totals 18 residues. The V and J ends lost 2 bases and 1 base respectively, with 22 bases between them. Germline loops: CDR1 SGHRS, CDR2 YFSETQ. The CDR3 sequence: CASSFGIAVGLISYEQYF. In nucleotides, the CDR3 is TGCGCCAGCAGCTTCGGGATTGCCGTGGGCTTAATATCCTACGAGCAGTACTTC. The full variable domain, with the rest looked up from reference TRBV5-1 and TRBJ2-7, is KAGVTQTPRYLIKTRGQQVTLSCSPISGHRSVSWYQQTPGQGLQFLFEYFSETQRNKGNFPGRFSGRQFSNSRSEMNVSTLELGDSALYLCASSFGIAVGLISYEQYFGPGTRLTVT.

This sequence joins TRBV28 and TRBJ2-6; possible D gene TRBD1, 5 bases. From germline, CDR1 is MDHEN and CDR2 SYDVKM. V shed 8 bases and J shed 0 bases, with 14 bases lying between them. This CDR3 comprises 16 residues. CDR3 sequence: CASESSGFSGANVLTF. CDR3 DNA sequence: TGTGCCAGCGAAAGCTCAGGGTTCTCTGGGGCCAACGTCCTGACTTTC. The full variable domain, completed using reference TRBV28 and TRBJ2-6, is DVKVTQSSRYLVKRTGEKVFLECVQDMDHENMFWYRQDPGLGLRLIYFSYDVKMKEKGDIPEGYSVSREKKERFSLILESASTNQTSMYLCASESSGFSGANVLTFGAGSRLTVL.

For the CDR3, the DNA is TGTGCCAGCAGTCCCCACAGGGGGCACACTGAAGCTTTCTTT. This sequence encodes CASSPHRGHTEAFF. The rearrangement joins TRBV27 to TRBJ1-1; 9 nucleotides align to TRBD1. This CDR3 has 14 residues. Germline trimming cut 5 bases from V and 3 bases from J; bases unmatched to any gene: 4. The germline gives CDR1 MNHEY, CDR2 SMNVEV (reference sequence).

The rearrangement joins TRBV7-9 to TRBJ2-5; no clear D gene. The ends were cut back, 6 bases at V and 2 bases at J, with 1 base in the middle. The germline V gene has CDR1 SEHNR and CDR2 FQNEAQ (reference sequence). The CDR3 totals 10 residues. As DNA, the CDR3 is TGTGCCAGCAGTCAAGAGACCCAGTACTTC. It translates to CASSQETQYF.

The chain combines TRBV13 with TRBJ1-1, with 9 bases lining up with TRBD1. Germline CDR1 is PRHDT and CDR2 is FYEKMQ (reference sequence). Trimming cost V 1 base and J 5 bases; bases outside gene matches: 2. This CDR3 spans 14 amino acids. The CDR3 here is CASSLEDRGTEAFF. CDR3 sequence (DNA): TGTGCCAGCAGCTTAGAGGACAGGGGAACTGAAGCTTTCTTT.

This rearrangement joins TRBV18 to TRBJ2-1; 13 bases fit TRBD2. Trimming took 3 bases from V and 4 from J; bases not matched to a gene: 12. Germline loops: CDR1 KGHSH, CDR2 LQKENI. The CDR3 is made up of 19 amino acids. CDR3 loop: CASSPIPQLAGGRYNEQFF. As DNA, the CDR3 is TGTGCCAGCTCACCCATACCACAACTAGCGGGAGGGAGATACAATGAGCAGTTCTTC.

The CDR3 loop is CASHPDGIPTRYF. The CDR3 bases are TGTGCCAGCCACCCAGACGGAATTCCTACTAGGTACTTC. The chain combines TRBV2 with TRBJ2-5, with D maybe TRBD2 (5 bases). V lost 8 bases and J 13 bases, leaving 23 bases between the germline ends. The germline V gene has CDR1 SNHLY and CDR2 FYNNEI. This CDR3 contains 13 residues.

A single count supports this clone. The chain links TRBV5-1 to TRBJ2-6; unclear D gene. Germline assignment: CDR1 SGHRS and CDR2 YFSETQ. This CDR3 spans 14 amino acids. Trimming stripped 4 bases from V and 1 base from J, with 6 bases between. This chain's CDR3 is CASSRISGANVLTF. As DNA, the CDR3 is TGCGCCAGCAGCCGCATATCTGGGGCCAACGTCCTGACTTTC.

V and J are TRBV28 and TRBJ1-5, with D possibly matching TRBD1 (5 bases). Trimming stripped 6 bases from V and 6 bases from J, with 18 bases between. The V gene's germline CDR1 is MDHEN and CDR2 SYDVKM. The CDR3 covers 15 residues. The DNA of the CDR3 is TGTGCCAGCAGGGCCGGGACCACACTAGGTCAGCCCCAGCATTTT. It codes for CASRAGTTLGQPQHF.

V and J are TRBV19 and TRBJ2-3; 7 bases are a match to TRBD2. The CDR3 runs to 15 residues. J lost 0 bases, V lost 3 bases, and 3 bases had no gene match. Per germline, CDR1 LNHDA and CDR2 SQIVND (reference sequence). In nucleotides, the CDR3 is TGTGCCAGTAGTATGGTAGCGGGTAGCACAGATACGCAGTATTTT. As protein: CASSMVAGSTDTQYF.

On this clone: Other DNA variants within this sample encode the same CDR3. The chain uses TRBV2 and TRBJ2-7; TRBD1 or TRBD2 may be the D gene (5 bases each). CDR3 length: 12 amino acids. V was trimmed by 6 bases and J by 2 bases, leaving 8 bases between them. Germline CDR1 and CDR2: SNHLY and FYNNEI. The DNA of the CDR3 is TGTGCCAGCAGGAGGGGAACCTACGAGCAGTACTTC. It yields the protein CASRRGTYEQYF.

The V and J genes are TRBV20-1 and TRBJ2-3; unclear D gene. This CDR3 has 10 amino acids. CDR1 is DFQATT, CDR2 SNEGSKA, per germline (reference sequence). The V end lost 5 bases, the J end lost 5 bases, and 5 bases lay between the germline ends. The CDR3 sequence: CSARKDTQYF. The CDR3 nucleotides read TGCAGTGCTCGAAAAGATACGCAGTATTTT.

This clone was seen only once. The genes are TRBV19 and TRBJ2-7; TRBD2 might be the D (5 bases). Germline assignment: CDR1 LNHDA and CDR2 SQIVND (reference sequence). The V end lost 3 bases, the J end lost 3 bases, and 15 bases lay between the germline ends. This CDR3 region has 15 residues. The CDR3 DNA reads TGTGCCAGTAGTATCCCGCGGGCCTTCGTCTACGAGCAGTACTTC. Translating gives CASSIPRAFVYEQYF.

This CDR3 is CASSEGGTSGTYEQYF. In DNA, the CDR3 is TGTGCCAGCAGTGAAGGGGGGACTAGCGGAACCTACGAGCAGTACTTC. The chain has TRBV6-1 and TRBJ2-7; 11 nucleotides match TRBD2. This CDR3 contains 16 residues. Germline V gene data show CDR1 as MNHNS and CDR2 as SASEGT. After removal of 1 base from V and 2 bases from J, the junction contained 4 bases not matched to a gene.

V gene TRBV13 combines with J gene TRBJ2-3; D possibly corresponds to TRBD1 (5 bases). The CDR3 covers 15 residues. The V end was cut by 2 bases, the J end by 5 bases, with 14 bases between. Per the germline V gene, CDR1 is PRHDT and CDR2 is FYEKMQ (reference sequence). CDR3 nucleotide sequence: TGTGCCAGCAGCTTATGGAGCAGGGCCGTAGATACGCAGTATTTT. The encoded protein is CASSLWSRAVDTQYF.

This clone was found once. The chain employs TRBV28 and TRBJ2-5; 8 bases line up with TRBD2. Gene TRBJ2-7 matches the end of the DNA better, so the J call may be wrong. The CDR3 length is 14 residues. Per germline, CDR1 MDHEN and CDR2 SYDVKM. This chain's CDR3 is CASSFLGTSYEQYF. The CDR3 nucleotides are TGTGCCAGCAGTTTCTTGGGGACTAGCTACGAGCAGTACTTC.

The gene calls are TRBV7-6 and TRBJ2-5; 8 bases match TRBD1. The DNA end lines up better with TRBJ2-7; the J call may be wrong. Germline-derived CDR1 and CDR2 are SGHVS and FNYEAQ. There are 15 residues in the CDR3. Here the CDR3 reads CASSLGQGTGYEQYF. In nucleotides, the CDR3 is TGTGCCAGCAGCTTAGGACAGGGGACGGGATACGAGCAGTACTTC.

The V call is TRBV10-1, the J call TRBJ2-7, with D perhaps TRBD1 or TRBD2 (5 bases each). The CDR3 is made up of 13 amino acids. From germline, CDR1 is WNHNN and CDR2 SYGVQD (reference sequence). With 6 bases removed from V and 2 bases from J, the gap between germline ends came to 11 bases. This CDR3 is CASRRGRPYEQYF. In DNA, the CDR3 is TGCGCCAGCAGGAGGGGAAGGCCCTACGAGCAGTACTTC.

The V and J genes are TRBV5-1 and TRBJ2-7; 8 positions match TRBD1. The V segment lost 2 bases and the J segment 1 base; nucleotides outside the gene matches: 5. CDR3 length: 15 amino acids. Germline CDR1 and CDR2: SGHRS and YFSETQ. The CDR3 protein is CASSFGWDRSYEQYF. Written as DNA, the CDR3 is TGCGCCAGCAGCTTCGGATGGGACAGGTCCTACGAGCAGTACTTC.

The chain employs TRBV28 and TRBJ1-2; D is unclear. Trimming removed 6 bases from V and 6 bases from J, with 20 bases in between. The CDR3 covers 15 residues. From germline, CDR1 is MDHEN and CDR2 SYDVKM. CDR3 region: CASRIKAPGTNGYTF. The CDR3 region has the DNA TGTGCCAGCAGGATAAAGGCGCCAGGCACTAATGGCTACACCTTC.